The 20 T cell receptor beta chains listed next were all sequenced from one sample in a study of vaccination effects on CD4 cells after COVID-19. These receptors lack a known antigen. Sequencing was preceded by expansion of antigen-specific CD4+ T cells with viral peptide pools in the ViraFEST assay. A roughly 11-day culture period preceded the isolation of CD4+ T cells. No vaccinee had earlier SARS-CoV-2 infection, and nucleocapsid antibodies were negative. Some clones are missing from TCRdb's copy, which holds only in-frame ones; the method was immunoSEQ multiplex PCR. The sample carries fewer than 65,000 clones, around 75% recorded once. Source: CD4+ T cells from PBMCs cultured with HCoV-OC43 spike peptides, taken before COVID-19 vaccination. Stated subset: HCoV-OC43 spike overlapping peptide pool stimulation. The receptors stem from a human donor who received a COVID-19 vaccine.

The CDR3 loop is CASSSPPRTRSTDTQYF. The CDR3 region has the DNA TGCGCCAGCAGCTCCCCCCCCCGGACTCGTAGCACAGATACGCAGTATTTT. The chain recombines TRBV5-1 with TRBJ2-3, with a weak D call TRBD2 (5 bases). Trimming cost V 3 bases and J 0 bases, with 17 bases left between them. The CDR3 is made up of 17 amino acids. Germline V gene data show CDR1 as SGHRS and CDR2 as YFSETQ.

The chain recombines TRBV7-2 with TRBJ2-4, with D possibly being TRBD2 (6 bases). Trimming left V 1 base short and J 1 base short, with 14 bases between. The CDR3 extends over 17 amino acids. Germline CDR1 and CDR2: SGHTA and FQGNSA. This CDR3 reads CASSLEELGTAKNIQYF. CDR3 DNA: TGTGCCAGCAGCTTAGAAGAACTAGGGACTGCCAAAAACATTCAGTACTTC.

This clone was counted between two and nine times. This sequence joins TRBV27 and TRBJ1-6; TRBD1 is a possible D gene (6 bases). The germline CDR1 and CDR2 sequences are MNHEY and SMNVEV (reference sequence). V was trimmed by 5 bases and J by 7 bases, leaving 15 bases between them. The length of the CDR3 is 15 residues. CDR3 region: CASSGGGTGNSPLHF. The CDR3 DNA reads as TGTGCCAGCAGTGGCGGGGGAACAGGGAATTCACCCCTCCACTTT.

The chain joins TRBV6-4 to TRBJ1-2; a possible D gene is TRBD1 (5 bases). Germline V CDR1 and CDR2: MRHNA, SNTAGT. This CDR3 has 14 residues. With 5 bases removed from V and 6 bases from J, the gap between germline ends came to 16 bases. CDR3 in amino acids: CASSRERGTDGYTF. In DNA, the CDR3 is TGTGCCAGCAGTCGAGAAAGGGGAACTGATGGCTACACCTTC.

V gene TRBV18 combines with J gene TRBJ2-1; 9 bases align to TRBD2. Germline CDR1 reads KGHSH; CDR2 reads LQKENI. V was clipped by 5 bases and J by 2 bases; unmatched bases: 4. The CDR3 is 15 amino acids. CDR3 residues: CASSLAGATYNEQFF. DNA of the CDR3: TGTGCCAGCTCATTAGCGGGGGCGACCTACAATGAGCAGTTCTTC.

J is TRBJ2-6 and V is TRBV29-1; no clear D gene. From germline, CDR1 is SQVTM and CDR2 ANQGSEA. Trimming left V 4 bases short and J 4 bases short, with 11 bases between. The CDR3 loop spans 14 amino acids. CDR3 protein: CSVGLGSGANVLTF. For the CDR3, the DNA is TGCAGCGTTGGTTTGGGGTCCGGGGCCAACGTCCTGACTTTC.

The CDR3 spells CASSLGGYNSPLHF. DNA for the CDR3: TGTGCCAGCAGCTTAGGGGGGTATAATTCACCCCTCCACTTT. The genes are TRBV7-9 and TRBJ1-6, with D possibly matching TRBD1 (5 bases). The CDR3 covers 14 residues. CDR1 SEHNR and CDR2 FQNEAQ come from the germline V gene (reference sequence). Deletions cut 1 base from V and 4 bases from J, with 5 bases between.

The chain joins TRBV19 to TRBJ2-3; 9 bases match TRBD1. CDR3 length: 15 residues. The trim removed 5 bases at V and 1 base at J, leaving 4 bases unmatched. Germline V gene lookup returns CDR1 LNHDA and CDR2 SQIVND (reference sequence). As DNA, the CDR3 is TGTGCCAGTAGTGCATGGGACAGGGGCACAGATACGCAGTATTTT. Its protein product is CASSAWDRGTDTQYF.

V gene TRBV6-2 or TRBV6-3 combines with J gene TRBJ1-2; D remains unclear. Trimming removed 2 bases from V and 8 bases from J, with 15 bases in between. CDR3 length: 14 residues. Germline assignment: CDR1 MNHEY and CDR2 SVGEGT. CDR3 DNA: TGTGCCAGCAGTTACGAGGAAGGGCGGAGAGGCTACACCTTC. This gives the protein CASSYEEGRRGYTF.

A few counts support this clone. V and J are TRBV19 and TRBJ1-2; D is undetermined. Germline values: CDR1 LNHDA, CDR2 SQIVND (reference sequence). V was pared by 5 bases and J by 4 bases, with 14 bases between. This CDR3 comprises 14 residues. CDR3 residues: CASSRLAEGYGYTF. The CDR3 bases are TGTGCCAGTAGTCGACTGGCTGAGGGCTATGGCTACACCTTC.

DNA for the CDR3: TGCAGCGTTGACCTGTGGACAGGGTCCTTAGAGCAGTTCTTC. This codes for CSVDLWTGSLEQFF. The rearrangement links TRBV29-1 to TRBJ2-1; TRBD1 agrees at 8 bases. From germline, CDR1 is SQVTM and CDR2 ANQGSEA. CDR3 length: 14 residues. J gave up 10 bases and V 3 bases, and 11 bases lay outside the gene matches.

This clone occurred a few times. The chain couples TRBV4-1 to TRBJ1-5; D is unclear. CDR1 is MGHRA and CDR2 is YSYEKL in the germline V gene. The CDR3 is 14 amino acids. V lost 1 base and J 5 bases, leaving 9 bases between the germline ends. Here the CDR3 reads CASSQGAGYQPQHF. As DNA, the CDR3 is TGCGCCAGCAGCCAAGGGGCGGGATATCAGCCCCAGCATTTT.

The CDR3 DNA follows: TGTGCCAGCAGCCATCCGCAGGGGGCCAGAAACCAGTACGTC. Its protein is CASSHPQGARNQYV. This rearrangement joins TRBV3-1 (or the pseudogene TRBV3-2) to TRBJ2-7; TRBD1 matches 8 bases. Germline V gene sequence: CDR1 LGHDT, CDR2 YNNKEL (reference sequence). V was pared by 3 bases and J by 10 bases, with 11 bases of the junction left unmatched. The CDR3 has 14 residues.

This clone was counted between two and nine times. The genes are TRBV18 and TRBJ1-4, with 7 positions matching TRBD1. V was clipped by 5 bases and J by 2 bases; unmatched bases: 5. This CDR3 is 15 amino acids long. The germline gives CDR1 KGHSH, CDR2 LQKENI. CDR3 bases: TGTGCCAGCTCAACCGGGACAGTGACTAATGAAAAACTGTTTTTT. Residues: CASSTGTVTNEKLFF.

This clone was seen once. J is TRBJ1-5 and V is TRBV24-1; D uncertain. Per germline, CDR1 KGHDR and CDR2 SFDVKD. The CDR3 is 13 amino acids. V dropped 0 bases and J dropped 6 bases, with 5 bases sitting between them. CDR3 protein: CATSDLKGQPQHF. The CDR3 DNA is TGTGCCACCAGTGATTTGAAAGGTCAGCCCCAGCATTTT.

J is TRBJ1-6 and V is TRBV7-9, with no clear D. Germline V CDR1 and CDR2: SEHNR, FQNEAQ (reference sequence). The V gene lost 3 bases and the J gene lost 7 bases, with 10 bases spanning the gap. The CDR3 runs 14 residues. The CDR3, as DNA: TGTGCCAGCAGCTTCAACGGGGAGAATTCACCCCTCCACTTT. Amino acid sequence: CASSFNGENSPLHF.

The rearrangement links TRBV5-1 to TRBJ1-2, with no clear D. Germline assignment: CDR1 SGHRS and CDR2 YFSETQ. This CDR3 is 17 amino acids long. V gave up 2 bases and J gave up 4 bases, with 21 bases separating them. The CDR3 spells CASSLRAGDGTVYGYTF. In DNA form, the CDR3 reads TGCGCCAGCAGCTTACGCGCCGGGGATGGCACGGTCTATGGCTACACCTTC.

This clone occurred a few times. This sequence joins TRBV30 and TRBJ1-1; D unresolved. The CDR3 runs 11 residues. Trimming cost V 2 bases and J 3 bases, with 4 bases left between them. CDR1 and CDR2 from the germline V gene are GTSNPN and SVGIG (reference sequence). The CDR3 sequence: CAWSSYTEAFF. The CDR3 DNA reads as TGTGCCTGGAGTTCATACACTGAAGCTTTCTTT.

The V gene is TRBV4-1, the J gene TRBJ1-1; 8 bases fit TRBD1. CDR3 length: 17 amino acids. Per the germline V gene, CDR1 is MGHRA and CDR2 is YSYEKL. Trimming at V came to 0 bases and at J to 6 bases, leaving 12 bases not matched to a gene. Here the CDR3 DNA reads TGCGCCAGCAGCCAAGATTGGACAGGGTCCTTAAGGCCTGAAGCTTTCTTT. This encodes CASSQDWTGSLRPEAFF.

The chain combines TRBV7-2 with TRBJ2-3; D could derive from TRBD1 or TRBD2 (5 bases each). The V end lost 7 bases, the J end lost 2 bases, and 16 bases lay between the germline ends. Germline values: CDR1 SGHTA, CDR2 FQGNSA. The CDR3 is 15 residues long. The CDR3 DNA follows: TGTGCCAGCAATAACCGGGGCACTTCCACAGATACGCAGTATTTT. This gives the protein CASNNRGTSTDTQYF.